This section outlines one T cell receptor (beta chain) sequence together with its context. Using immunoSEQ multiplex PCR, the repertoire was profiled, and TCRdb retains in-frame clones only, with some absent. Here the sample spans under 300,000 clones, 70% to 90% being singletons. Participants spanned ages about 18 to 89 years and resided in fewer than 30 US areas. Participants were placed into cohorts based on the clinical history they reported. The V gene end was trimmed by 10 bases and the J gene end by 4 bases; junction bases not matched to a gene: 5. There are 12 residues in the CDR3. These data belong to a study of blood T cell repertoires in COVID-19. Across the whole study: Samples of COVID-19 (acute and convalescent) were obtained from the United States, Italy and Spain.

This TCR came from a woman aged 60 to 75 in a cohort exposed to, infected with or recovered from COVID-19 (not recorded which). The chain links TRBV12-3 or TRBV12-4 to TRBJ2-7; 9 positions match TRBD1. The sequenced sample was PBMCs or T cells enriched from blood (not recorded which). CDR3 amino acids: CATGQGLYEQYF. In nucleotides, the CDR3 is TGTGCCACCGGACAGGGGTTATACGAGCAGTACTTC.